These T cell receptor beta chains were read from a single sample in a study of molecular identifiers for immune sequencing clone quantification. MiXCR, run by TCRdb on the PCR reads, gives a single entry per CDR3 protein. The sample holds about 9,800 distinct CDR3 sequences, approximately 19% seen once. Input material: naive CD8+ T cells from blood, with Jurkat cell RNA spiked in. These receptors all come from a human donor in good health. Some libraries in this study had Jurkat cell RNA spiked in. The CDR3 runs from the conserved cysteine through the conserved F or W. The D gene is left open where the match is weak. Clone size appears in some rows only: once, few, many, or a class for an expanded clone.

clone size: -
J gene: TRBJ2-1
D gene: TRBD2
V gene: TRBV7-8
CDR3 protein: CASSLLGVAGFSYNEQFF
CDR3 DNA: TGTGCCAGCAGCTTATTGGGGGTAGCGGGGTTTTCCTACAATGAGCAGTTCTTC

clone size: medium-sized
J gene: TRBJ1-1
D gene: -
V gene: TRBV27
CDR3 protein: CASSPTTGGNTEAFF
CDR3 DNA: TGTGCCAGCAGTCCAACTACAGGAGGAAACACTGAAGCTTTCTTT

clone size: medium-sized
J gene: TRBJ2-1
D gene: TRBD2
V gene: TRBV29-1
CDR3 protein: CSVGPVESGSWNEQFF
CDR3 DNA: TGCAGCGTCGGTCCCGTCGAGAGCGGGAGTTGGAATGAGCAGTTCTTC

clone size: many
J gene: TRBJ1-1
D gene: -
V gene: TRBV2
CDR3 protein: CASTSEEGAYLLGTEAFF
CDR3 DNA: TGTGCCAGCACCTCAGAGGAGGGCGCATACTTATTAGGCACTGAAGCTTTCTTT

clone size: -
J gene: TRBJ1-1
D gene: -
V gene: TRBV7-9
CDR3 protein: CATTEAVGTEALF
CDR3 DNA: TGTGCCACCACCGAGGCGGTAGGCACTGAAGCTCTCTTT

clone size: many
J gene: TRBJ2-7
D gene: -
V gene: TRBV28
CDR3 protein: CATREPGGYEQYF
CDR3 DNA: TGTGCCACCAGAGAACCAGGAGGTTACGAGCAGTACTTC

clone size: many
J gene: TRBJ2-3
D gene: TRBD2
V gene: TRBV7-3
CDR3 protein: CASSTPPSSGSLADTQYF
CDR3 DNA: TGTGCCAGCAGCACCCCCCCATCTAGCGGGAGTTTGGCAGATACGCAGTATTTT

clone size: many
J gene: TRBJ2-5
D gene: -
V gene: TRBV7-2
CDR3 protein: CASSPPAQETQYF
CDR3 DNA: TGTGCCAGCAGCCCCCCGGCCCAGGAGACCCAGTACTTC

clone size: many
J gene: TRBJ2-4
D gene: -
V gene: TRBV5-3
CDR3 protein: CASSLAGGAGQNTLYF
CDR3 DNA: TGTGCCAGCTCTCTCGCCGGGGGCGCGGGTCAAAACACCTTGTACTTT

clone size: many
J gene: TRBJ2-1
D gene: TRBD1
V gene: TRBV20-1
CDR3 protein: CSPAYDPGQAYNEQFF
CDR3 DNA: TGCAGTCCCGCTTACGACCCAGGACAGGCCTACAATGAGCAGTTCTTC

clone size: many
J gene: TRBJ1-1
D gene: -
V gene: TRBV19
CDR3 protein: CATRGGGLTEAFF
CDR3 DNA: TGTGCCACCCGGGGGGGAGGACTCACTGAAGCTTTCTTT

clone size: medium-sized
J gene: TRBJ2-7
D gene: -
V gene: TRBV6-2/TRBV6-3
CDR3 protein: CASSLGPTYNYEQYF
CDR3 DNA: TGTGCCAGCAGTTTGGGACCGACTTATAACTACGAGCAGTACTTC

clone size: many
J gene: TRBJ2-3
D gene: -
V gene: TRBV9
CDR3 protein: CASSVGDVSTDTQYF
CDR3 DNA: TGTGCCAGCAGCGTAGGCGACGTAAGCACAGATACGCAGTATTTT

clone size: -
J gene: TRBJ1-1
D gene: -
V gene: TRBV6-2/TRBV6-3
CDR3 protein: CASSHDRGLPNTEALF
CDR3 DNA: TGTGCCAGCAGTCACGACCGGGGACTCCCGAACACTGAAGCTCTCTTT

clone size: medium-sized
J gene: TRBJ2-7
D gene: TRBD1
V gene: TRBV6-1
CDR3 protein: CASSRGQAPYEQYF
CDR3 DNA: TGTGCCAGCAGTCGTGGACAGGCCCCCTACGAGCAGTACTTC

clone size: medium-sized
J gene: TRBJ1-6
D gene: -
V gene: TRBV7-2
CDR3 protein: CASSHLQENLYNSPLHF
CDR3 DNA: TGTGCCAGCAGTCACCTACAGGAAAACCTCTATAATTCACCCCTCCACTTT

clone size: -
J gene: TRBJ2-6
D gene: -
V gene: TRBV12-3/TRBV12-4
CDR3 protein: CASSTDRPGSGAHVLPF
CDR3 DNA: TGTGCCAGCAGTACGGACCGGCCGGGCTCTGGGGCCCACGTCCTGCCTTTC

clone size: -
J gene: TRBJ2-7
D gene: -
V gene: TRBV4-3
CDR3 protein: CASSQDRIGIYEQYF
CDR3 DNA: TGCGCCAGCAGCCAAGATCGCATAGGTATCTACGAGCAGTACTTC

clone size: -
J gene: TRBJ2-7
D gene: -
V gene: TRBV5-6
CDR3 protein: CASSLAQIYEQYF
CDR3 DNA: TGTGCCAGCAGCTTGGCGCAGATCTACGAGCAGTACTTC

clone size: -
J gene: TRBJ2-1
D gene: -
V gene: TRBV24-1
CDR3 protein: CATSDRDSSSYNEQFF
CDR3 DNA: TGTGCCACCAGTGATCGGGACTCGAGCTCCTACAATGAGCAGTTCTTC

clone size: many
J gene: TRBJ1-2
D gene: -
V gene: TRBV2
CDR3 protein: CASSEGGRPSSYTF
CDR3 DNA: TGTGCCAGCAGTGAAGGTGGGAGGCCTTCTAGCTACACCTTC

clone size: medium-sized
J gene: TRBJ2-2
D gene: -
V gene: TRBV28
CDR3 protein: CASLMRYPGELFF
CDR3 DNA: TGTGCCAGCTTAATGCGCTACCCCGGGGAGCTGTTTTTT

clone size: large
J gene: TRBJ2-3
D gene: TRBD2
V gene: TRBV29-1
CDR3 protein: CSVLLAEVSTDTQYF
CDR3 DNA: TGCAGCGTTCTGCTAGCGGAGGTTAGCACAGATACGCAGTATTTT

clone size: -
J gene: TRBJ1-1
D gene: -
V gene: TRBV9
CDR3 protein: CASSVGRNTEAFF
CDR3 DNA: TGTGCCAGCAGCGTAGGGCGGAACACTGAAGCTTTCTTT

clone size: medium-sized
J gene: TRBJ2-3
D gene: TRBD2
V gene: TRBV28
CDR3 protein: CASSLSLAVPSEADTQYF
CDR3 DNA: TGTGCCAGCAGTTTGAGCCTAGCGGTCCCCTCAGAGGCAGATACGCAGTATTTT

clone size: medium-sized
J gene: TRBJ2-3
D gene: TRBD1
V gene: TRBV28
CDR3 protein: CASSQDPGTGGAGDTQYF
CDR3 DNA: TGTGCCAGCAGCCAGGACCCCGGGACAGGGGGCGCGGGGGATACGCAGTATTTT

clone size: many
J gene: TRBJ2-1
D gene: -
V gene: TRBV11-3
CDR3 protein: CASSLDSYNEQFF
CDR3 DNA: TGTGCCAGCAGCTTAGATAGCTACAATGAGCAGTTCTTC

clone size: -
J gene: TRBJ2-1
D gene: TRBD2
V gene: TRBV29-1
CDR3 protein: CSVVVGTRPSNEQFF
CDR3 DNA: TGCAGCGTTGTAGTGGGGACTAGGCCCTCCAATGAGCAGTTCTTC

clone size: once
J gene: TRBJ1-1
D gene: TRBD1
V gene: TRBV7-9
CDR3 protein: CASSSEDRGLNTEAFF
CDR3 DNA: TGTGCCAGCAGCTCAGAGGACAGGGGGCTGAACACTGAAGCTTTCTTT